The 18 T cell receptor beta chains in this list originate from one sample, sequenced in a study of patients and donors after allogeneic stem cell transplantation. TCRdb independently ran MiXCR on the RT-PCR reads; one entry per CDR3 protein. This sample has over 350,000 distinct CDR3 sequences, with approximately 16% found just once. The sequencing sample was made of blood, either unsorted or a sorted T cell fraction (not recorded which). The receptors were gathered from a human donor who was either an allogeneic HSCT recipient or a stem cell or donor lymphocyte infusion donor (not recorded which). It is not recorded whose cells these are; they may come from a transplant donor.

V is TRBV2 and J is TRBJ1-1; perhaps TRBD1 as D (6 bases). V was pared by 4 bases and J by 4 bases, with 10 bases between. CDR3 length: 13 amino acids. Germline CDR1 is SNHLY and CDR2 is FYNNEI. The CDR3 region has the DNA TGTGCCAGCAGTGGACAGGCGGGCACTGAAGCTTTCTTT. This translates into CASSGQAGTEAFF.

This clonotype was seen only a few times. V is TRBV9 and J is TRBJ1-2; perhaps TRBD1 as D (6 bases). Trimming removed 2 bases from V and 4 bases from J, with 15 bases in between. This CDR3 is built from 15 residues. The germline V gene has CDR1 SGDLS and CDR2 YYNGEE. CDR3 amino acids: CASSVTGAQVYGYTF. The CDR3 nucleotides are TGTGCCAGCAGCGTGACGGGGGCCCAAGTCTATGGCTACACCTTC.

The DNA of the CDR3 is TGTGCCAGCAGCAGTACGGGTGTAAGGGCTAGCACAGATACGCAGTATTTT. It specifies CASSSTGVRASTDTQYF. This chain connects TRBV21-1 to TRBJ2-3. TRBV21-1 is deemed a pseudogene. The CDR3 is 17 amino acids.

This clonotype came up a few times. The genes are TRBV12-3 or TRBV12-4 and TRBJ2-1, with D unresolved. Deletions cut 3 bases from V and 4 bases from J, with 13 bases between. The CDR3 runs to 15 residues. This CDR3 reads CASSLGVEPYNEQFF. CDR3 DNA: TGTGCCAGCAGTTTGGGTGTAGAGCCGTACAATGAGCAGTTCTTC.

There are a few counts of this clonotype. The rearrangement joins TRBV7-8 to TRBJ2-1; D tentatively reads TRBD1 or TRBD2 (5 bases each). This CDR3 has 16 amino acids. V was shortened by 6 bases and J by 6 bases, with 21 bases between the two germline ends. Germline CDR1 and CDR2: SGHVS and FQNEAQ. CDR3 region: CASSLDFRGASNEQFF. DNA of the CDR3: TGTGCCAGCAGTCTAGACTTCCGAGGGGCCTCCAATGAGCAGTTCTTC.

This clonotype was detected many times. This chain's CDR3 is CASSSRTSRGTDTQYF. The CDR3 nucleotides read TGTGCCAGCAGCTCCCGGACTAGCCGGGGGACAGATACGCAGTATTTT. V and J are TRBV11-2 and TRBJ2-3, with 8 nucleotides matching TRBD2. V was clipped by 4 bases and J by 3 bases; unmatched bases: 9. Germline values: CDR1 SGHAT, CDR2 FQNNGV. The length of the CDR3 is 16 residues.

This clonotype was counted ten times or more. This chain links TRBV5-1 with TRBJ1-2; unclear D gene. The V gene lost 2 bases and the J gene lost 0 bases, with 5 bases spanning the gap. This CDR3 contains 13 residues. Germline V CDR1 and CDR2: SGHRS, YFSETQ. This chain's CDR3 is CASSFSANYGYTF. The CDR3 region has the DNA TGCGCCAGCAGCTTCTCAGCTAACTATGGCTACACCTTC.

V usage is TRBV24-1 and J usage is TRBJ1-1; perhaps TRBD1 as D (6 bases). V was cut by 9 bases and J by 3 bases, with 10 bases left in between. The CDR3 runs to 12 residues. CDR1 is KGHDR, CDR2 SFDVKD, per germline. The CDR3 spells CATSSGDTEAFF. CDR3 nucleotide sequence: TGTGCCACCTCTTCAGGGGACACTGAAGCTTTCTTT.

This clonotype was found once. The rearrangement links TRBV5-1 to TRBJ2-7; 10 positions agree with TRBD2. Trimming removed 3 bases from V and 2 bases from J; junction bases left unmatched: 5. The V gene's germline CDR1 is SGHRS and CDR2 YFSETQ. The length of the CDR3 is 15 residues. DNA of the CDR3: TGCGCCAGCAGCTCCGGACTAGCGGAAGCCTACGAGCAGTACTTC. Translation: CASSSGLAEAYEQYF.

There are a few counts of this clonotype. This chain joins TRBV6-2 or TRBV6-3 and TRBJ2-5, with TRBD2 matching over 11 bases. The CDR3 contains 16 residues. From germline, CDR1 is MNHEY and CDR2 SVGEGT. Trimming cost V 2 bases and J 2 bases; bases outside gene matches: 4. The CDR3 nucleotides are TGTGCCAGCAGTTACGGGGGACTAGCGGCACAAGAGACCCAGTACTTC. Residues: CASSYGGLAAQETQYF.

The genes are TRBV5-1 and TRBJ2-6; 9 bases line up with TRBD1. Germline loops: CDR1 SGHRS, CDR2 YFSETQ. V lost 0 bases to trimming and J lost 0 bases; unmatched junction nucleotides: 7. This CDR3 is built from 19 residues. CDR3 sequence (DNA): TGCGCCAGCAGCTTGGCCGGGACAGGGAAGGTCTCTGGGGCCAACGTCCTGACTTTC. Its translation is CASSLAGTGKVSGANVLTF.

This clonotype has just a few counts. The CDR3 nucleotides read TGTGCCAGCAGCCGCGGACAGGGAACCTACGAGCAGTACTTC. This translates into CASSRGQGTYEQYF. The rearrangement links TRBV7-3 to TRBJ2-7, with 8 bases aligning to TRBD1. J gave up 2 bases and V 5 bases, and 5 bases lay outside the gene matches. CDR3 size: 14 residues. Looked up from germline, CDR1 is SGHTA and CDR2 is FQGTGA.

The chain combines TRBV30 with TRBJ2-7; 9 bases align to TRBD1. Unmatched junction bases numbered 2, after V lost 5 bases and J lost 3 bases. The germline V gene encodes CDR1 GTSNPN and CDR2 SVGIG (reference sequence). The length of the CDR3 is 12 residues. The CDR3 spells CAWSTGGYEQYF. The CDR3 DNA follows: TGTGCCTGGTCGACAGGGGGCTACGAGCAGTACTTC.

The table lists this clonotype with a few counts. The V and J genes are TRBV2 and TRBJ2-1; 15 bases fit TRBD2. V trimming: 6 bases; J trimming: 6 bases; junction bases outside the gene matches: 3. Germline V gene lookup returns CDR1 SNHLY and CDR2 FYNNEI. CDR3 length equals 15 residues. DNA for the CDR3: TGTGCCAGCAGCGGACTAGCGGGGGGGCTCAATGAGCAGTTCTTC. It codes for CASSGLAGGLNEQFF. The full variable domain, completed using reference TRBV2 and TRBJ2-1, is EPEVTQTPSHQVTQMGQEVILRCVPISNHLYFYWYRQILGQKVEFLVSFYNNEISEKSEIFDDQFSVERPDGSNFTLKIRSTKLEDSAMYFCASSGLAGGLNEQFFGPGTRLTVL.

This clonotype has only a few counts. CDR3 residues: CSASLSGNTDTQYF. For the CDR3, the DNA is TGCAGTGCCTCCCTAAGCGGGAACACAGATACGCAGTATTTT. J is TRBJ2-3 and V is TRBV20-1; 7 nucleotides line up with TRBD2. CDR1 is DFQATT and CDR2 is SNEGSKA in the germline V gene (reference sequence). This CDR3 has 14 amino acids. Trimming removed 6 bases from V and 2 bases from J; junction bases left unmatched: 8.

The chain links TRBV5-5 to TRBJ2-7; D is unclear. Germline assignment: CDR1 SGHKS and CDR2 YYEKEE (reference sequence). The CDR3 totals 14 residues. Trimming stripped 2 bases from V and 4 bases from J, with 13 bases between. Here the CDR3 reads CASSFLQDSYEQYF. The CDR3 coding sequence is TGTGCCAGCAGCTTCCTCCAGGATTCATACGAGCAGTACTTC. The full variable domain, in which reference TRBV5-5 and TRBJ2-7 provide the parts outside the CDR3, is DAGVTQSPTHLIKTRGQQVTLRCSPISGHKSVSWYQQVLGQGPQFIFQYYEKEERGRGNFPDRFSARQFPNYSSELNVNALLLGDSALYLCASSFLQDSYEQYFGPGTRLTVT.

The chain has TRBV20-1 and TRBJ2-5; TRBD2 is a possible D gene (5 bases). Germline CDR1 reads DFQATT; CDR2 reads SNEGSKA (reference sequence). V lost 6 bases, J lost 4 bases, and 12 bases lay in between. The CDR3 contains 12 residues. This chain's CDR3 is CSASGVRETQYF. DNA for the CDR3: TGCAGTGCAAGCGGTGTGAGAGAGACCCAGTACTTC.

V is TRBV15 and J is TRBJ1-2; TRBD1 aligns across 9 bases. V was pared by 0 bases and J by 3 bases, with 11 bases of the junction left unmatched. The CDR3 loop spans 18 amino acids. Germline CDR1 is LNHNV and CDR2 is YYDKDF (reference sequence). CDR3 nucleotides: TGTGCCACCAGCAGAGATTGGGAGTGGGACAGGGCATACTATGGCTACACCTTC. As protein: CATSRDWEWDRAYYGYTF.